This TCR beta chain derives from a study of blood T cells in healthy people across ages. Germline values: CDR1 LGHNA, CDR2 YNFKEQ. This CDR3 is built from 15 residues. V shed 1 base, J shed 2 bases, and the junction held 4 bases outside the gene matches. Donor samples were obtained from healthy Caucasian individuals from Russia, aged 6 to 90. Next came a second PCR, run for about 6 to 12 cycles, which used a sample-barcoded 5' primer along with a J-beta primer mix. TCRdb redid the calling of the 5' RACE reads with MiXCR, one entry per CDR3 protein. The data hold 700,000 to 900,000 distinct CDR3 sequences, with roughly 24% observed a single time. These records were also assigned to another study, of T cells of mothers and their children. As that report states: Once extracted, all RNA went into cDNA synthesis at around 1.6 ug per 15 ul. Reads obtained per mother exceeded 8.5 million TCR beta CDR3 reads, with several million obtained per child.

The sequencing input was blood. The chain combines TRBV4-2 with TRBJ1-2; 7 bases align to TRBD1. The sequence was collected from a boy between 10 and 17 years old in good health. The CDR3 protein is CASSQAGTENYGYTF. CDR3 DNA sequence: TGTGCCAGCAGCCAAGCCGGGACAGAGAACTATGGCTACACCTTC.